One T cell receptor beta chain is described in this entry. This sample was taken from a study of OX40 agonist ivuxolimab in advanced cancers. Looking at the study overall: Ivuxolimab, an antibody acting as an agonist of OX40 (CD134), was used to treat patients. From 23 to 79 years was the age range, with a mean of 60 years, and roughly 80% were male. Prior anti-PD-1, anti-PD-L1 or anti-CTLA-4 therapy did not bar entry, and approximately 40% had some.

Method: immunoSEQ multiplex PCR; TCRdb's copy keeps in-frame clones and lacks some. The repertoire has around 58,000 clones, 80% to 85% of them found once; the top ten carry 27%. The V gene lost 10 bases and the J gene lost 4 bases, with 13 bases spanning the gap. The CDR3 has 12 amino acids. Germline CDR1 MNHNY, CDR2 SVGAGI (reference sequence). This clonotype was obtained from an adult with an advanced solid tumor such as melanoma, head and neck, liver or kidney cancer. Sequencing used CD4+ or CD8+ T cells sorted from blood, obtained in a trial of the OX40 agonist ivuxolimab. The chain combines TRBV6-6 with TRBJ1-1; D gene unclear. CDR3 nucleotides: TGTGCCACGACACGCGAAATCACTGAAGCTTTCTTT. Protein: CATTREITEAFF.